The 10 T cell receptor beta chains presented below share a single source sample, sequenced in a study of technical replicates of blood from four donors. Sequencing used immunoSEQ multiplex PCR; TCRdb keeps in-frame clones, though not all of them. The sample contains about 79,000 clones, 91% of which appear only once. Sequencing was carried out using T cells isolated from PBMCs. These receptors were taken from a human donor in good health. Some clones in this sample may be carry-over from other donors' samples.

This CDR3 reads CASSLSQAGVNTGELFF. DNA for the CDR3: TGTGCCAGCAGCTTATCTCAAGCGGGAGTGAACACCGGGGAGCTGTTTTTT. The J gene is TRBJ2-2, the V gene TRBV7-2, with 8 bases lining up with TRBD2. The germline V gene has CDR1 SGHTA and CDR2 FQGNSA. Trimming cost V 2 bases and J 1 base; bases outside gene matches: 6. The CDR3 loop spans 17 amino acids.

This clone showed up just a few times. The chain links TRBV2 to TRBJ1-1; no clear D. The germline V gene has CDR1 SNHLY and CDR2 FYNNEI. V gave up 6 bases and J gave up 1 base, with 9 bases separating them. The length of the CDR3 is 13 residues. CDR3 in amino acids: CASRLQPNTEAFF. The CDR3 bases are TGTGCCAGCAGACTGCAACCGAACACTGAAGCTTTCTTT.

This rearrangement joins TRBV9 to TRBJ2-7, with 9 nucleotides matching TRBD2. After removal of 3 bases from V and 3 bases from J, the junction contained 4 bases not matched to a gene. This CDR3 has 14 amino acids. Per germline, CDR1 SGDLS and CDR2 YYNGEE. The CDR3 reads CASSASGRYYEQYF. In DNA, the CDR3 is TGTGCCAGCAGCGCCAGCGGGAGGTACTACGAGCAGTACTTC.

This clone was recorded once. The gene calls are TRBV2 and TRBJ2-7; D possibly corresponds to TRBD1 (6 bases). The CDR3 totals 14 residues. V lost 11 bases, J lost 5 bases, and 22 bases lay in between. The V gene's germline CDR1 is SNHLY and CDR2 FYNNEI. CDR3 sequence (DNA): TGTGCCGTTAATCTATGGGACAAATCCGACGAGCAGTACTTC. It is translated as CAVNLWDKSDEQYF.

This chain connects TRBV11-2 to TRBJ1-2; the match to TRBD1 covers 8 bases. CDR3 size: 15 residues. The junction had 4 bases not matched to a gene; V was cut back by 0 bases and J by 4 bases. The germline V gene has CDR1 SGHAT and CDR2 FQNNGV. The CDR3 DNA sequence: TGTGCCAGCAGCTTAGAATTAGGACAGGGCTATGGCTACACCTTC. This encodes CASSLELGQGYGYTF.

As concerns this clone: A junction boundary mismatches the germline segment, possibly from a read error. This sequence joins TRBV7-8 and TRBJ2-7, with TRBD1 matching over 9 bases. Germline V gives CDR1 SGHVS, CDR2 FQNEAQ. The CDR3 has 12 residues. The CDR3 loop is CASSLDRGPLLF. CDR3 nucleotides: TGTGCCAGCAGCTTAGACAGGGGGCCCCTTTTGTTC.

The chain joins TRBV11-2 to TRBJ1-1; tentatively, D is TRBD1 (5 bases). CDR1 is SGHAT, CDR2 FQNNGV, per germline. CDR3 length: 14 amino acids. V was shortened by 4 bases and J by 4 bases, with 13 bases between the two germline ends. The CDR3 nucleotides read TGTGCCAGCAGCTCACTCCCGGGGGGCACTGAAGCTTTCTTT. Protein: CASSSLPGGTEAFF.

The V gene is TRBV5-4, the J gene TRBJ2-1, with 8 bases aligning to TRBD2. The germline V gene has CDR1 SGHNT and CDR2 YYREEE (reference sequence). The CDR3 runs to 14 residues. V lost 6 bases, J lost 5 bases, and 7 bases stayed unmatched. Here the CDR3 reads CASTEREINNEQFF. The CDR3 coding sequence is TGTGCCAGCACCGAGCGGGAGATAAACAATGAGCAGTTCTTC. Based on the CDR3 plus reference TRBV5-4 and TRBJ2-1, the full variable domain is ETGVTQSPTHLIKTRGQQVTLRCSSQSGHNTVSWYQQALGQGPQFIFQYYREEENGRGNFPPRFSGLQFPNYSSELNVNALELDDSALYLCASTEREINNEQFFGPGTRLTVL.

This sequence joins TRBV6-4 and TRBJ2-7; possibly TRBD2 for D (5 bases). The CDR3 is made up of 14 amino acids. Germline CDR1 reads MRHNA; CDR2 reads SNTAGT. The V and J ends lost 8 bases and 0 bases respectively, with 14 bases between them. The CDR3 DNA reads TGTGCCAGCCAGCGGATTTACTCCTCCTACGAGCAGTACTTC. Protein: CASQRIYSSYEQYF.

V usage is TRBV5-1 and J usage is TRBJ2-5; D is possibly TRBD1 (6 bases). Between the trimmed V and J ends, which lost 4 bases and 4 bases, there was a span of 14 bases. Germline loops: CDR1 SGHRS, CDR2 YFSETQ. The CDR3 consists of 14 residues. The DNA for the CDR3 is TGCGCCAGCAGCCGCCAGACAGGTCGAGAGACCCAGTACTTC. This sequence encodes CASSRQTGRETQYF.